The present T cell receptor (beta chain) was sequenced within a study of CD8 T cells in Susac syndrome. Findings of the study overall: As acknowledged by the study, its TCR sequencing and HLA analysis included a relatively small number of individuals.

The multiple sclerosis controls were treatment-naive patients affected by stable or active relapsing-remitting disease. While CD8+ and CD4+ T cells were isolated negatively, TEMRA cells were enriched by FACS. cDNA came from around 0.5 to 1 ug RNA primed by random hexamers. The method of amplification for TCR beta CDR3 was immunoSEQ multiplex PCR, covering 54 Vbeta and 13 Jbeta. TCRdb ran MiXCR on the immunoSEQ multiplex PCR reads and lists one entry per CDR3 protein. The sample holds about 64,000 distinct CDR3 sequences, about 94% seen once. Concerning this clonotype: Its antigen remains unidentified.

Sequencing was carried out using CD8+ T cells from PBMCs. This sequence was found in a human donor with multiple sclerosis.

CDR3 loop: CSAWTGEDYGYTF. DNA of the CDR3: TGCAGCGCCTGGACAGGGGAGGACTATGGCTACACCTTC. V gene TRBV29-1 combines with J gene TRBJ1-2, with TRBD1 matching over 9 bases. CDR3 length equals 13 residues. In germline, CDR1 is SQVTM, CDR2 ANQGSEA. The V and J ends lost 7 bases and 3 bases, in that order; junction bases with no gene match: 6. Complete variable domain (other parts from reference TRBV29-1 and TRBJ1-2): SAVISQKPSRDICQRGTSLTIQCQVDSQVTMMFWYRQQPGQSLTLIATANQGSEATYESGFVIDKFPISRPNLTFSTLTVSNMSPEDSSIYLCSAWTGEDYGYTFGSGTRLTVV.